This TCR beta chain was sequenced in a study of CD8 T cells in ankylosing spondylitis. This clonotype was detected ten times or more. Germline V gene sequence: CDR1 SGHRS, CDR2 YFSETQ. V lost 4 bases and J lost 6, with 20 bases in between. The CDR3 extends over 16 amino acids. Making use of molecular barcodes, quantitative 5'-RACE generated TCR beta libraries. TCRdb passed the 5' RACE reads through MiXCR, listing each CDR3 protein once. Of about 160,000 distinct CDR3 sequences listed, around 19% were seen once; the top ten hold about 8.2%. Sequenced material: blood, either unsorted or a sorted T cell fraction (not recorded which). The chain uses TRBV5-1 and TRBJ2-1; D tentatively fits TRBD1 or TRBD2 (6 bases each). This clonotype was sampled from a male donor with ankylosing spondylitis or in good health (not recorded which). The DNA of the CDR3 is TGCGCCAGCAGCCTGCCGGGGGCGAGTCCCTCCAATGAGCAGTTCTTC. This encodes CASSLPGASPSNEQFF.